The subject of this entry is one T cell receptor (beta chain). Its antigen has not been determined. It has no much larger one-base neighbor in the sample; base qualities were not kept. The record originates from a study of T cells after yellow fever vaccination (dated by TCRdb to about 2019). With respect to the entire study: Libraries from fractions with low cell numbers were prepared with the SMART-Seq v4 Ultra Low Input RNA kit. To follow T-cell clones before and after both primary and booster YFV17D yellow fever vaccination, bulk TCR alpha and beta repertoires underwent longitudinal sequencing. Two healthy male donors, one aged 18 to 30 and one aged 30 to 40 years, made up the cohort. Blood samples were taken at several timepoints before and after primary and secondary immunization, and bulk PBMC replicates and cell subsets were isolated. Study-level results and caveats: Computational filtering was needed because FACS-sorted repertoires could contain abundant contaminating clonotypes from the bulk population. A small fraction of clonotypes showed up in both the CD4 and CD8 compartments, probably as a result of convergent recombination. Most clones expanded after primary vaccination were re-detected after the booster (almost 98% of CD4 and around 86% of CD8), suggesting broad memory maintenance. Compared with the primary T-cell response, the secondary T-cell response was weaker but faster, peaking on day 5 rather than day 15. The study included only two donors, which limits how far the findings can be generalized.

From its cysteine to its phenylalanine, the CDR3 spans 16 amino acids. Kept here is only the CDR3 DNA, which spans 48 bases and is read in frame from base 1. At the junction V is shortened by 4 bases and J by 0 bases, with 15 bases in between. Reading the germline V gene (reference sequence) gives CDR1 SGHNT and CDR2 YYREEE. The treatment or condition label for this specimen denotes: live attenuated yellow fever vaccine strain. At each blood-draw timepoint, two biological replicates of bulk PBMCs were obtained. PBMCs were isolated from peripheral blood using a standard Ficoll-Paque protocol. RNA was extracted with TriZol from bulk PBMCs, CD4 and CD8 fractions, and dextramer-positive and dextramer-negative fractions. TCR cDNA was synthesized by 5'RACE template switching, through which a universal primer site and unique molecular identifiers were introduced. Priming of cDNA synthesis was performed from both the TCR alpha and TCR beta constant segments. Library amplification involved two PCR steps, and the second step added sample barcodes and sequencing adapters. Sequencing of libraries was performed on Illumina HiSeq 2500 (2x100 bp) or NovaSeq (2x150 bp). In the authors' own workflow: Reads were demultiplexed and collapsed into UMI consensus sequences with MIGEC, and V(D)J alignment was performed with MiXCR. Using edgeR on replicate PBMC samples, clonotypes were called vaccine-responding if FDR was below 0.01 and the log2 fold change was above 5 up to day 15. Bulk clonotypes were assigned CD4 or CD8 identity according to which sequenced CD4 or CD8 repertoire held them at higher abundance. TCRdb handled the public reads itself, with Q25 trimming in fastp and clone calling in MiXCR, and kept productive beta chains. Identical CDR3 protein sequences are pooled into one entry, listed with their most common genes and DNA. TCRdb, not the original authors, processed these V and J calls. This sample comprises approximately 550,000 distinct CDR3 sequences, under 25% of them detected only once. The ten largest account for approximately 14% of the sample.

This sample comprised PBMCs, obtained 15 days after the yellow fever booster vaccination. In this chain, TRBV5-4 is recombined with TRBJ2-3; the D gene is perhaps TRBD2, on 5 matching bases. The clonotype was recovered from a man aged 30 to 39 who received the YFV17D yellow fever vaccine. The DNA sequence is as follows: TGTGCCAGCAGCCCCTTGGACTCCTCTAGCACAGATACGCAGTATTTT. Translated, this gives CASSPLDSSSTDTQYF.